This entry features one TCR beta chain sequence. A few counts support this clone. What antigen it recognizes has not been identified. The input lacks base qualities; no much larger clone sits a single base away. Libraries came from the immunoSEQ multiplex PCR assay. For the multiplex PCR, a mixture combining 60 forward primers for TCR Vbeta segments and 13 reverse primers for TCR Jbeta segments was used. The CDR3 region of rearranged TCR beta genes was amplified from genomic DNA with a multiplex PCR assay. Amplified TCR beta libraries were sequenced as 87-base-pair reads on the Illumina HiSeq System. Under the source paper's analysis protocol: In a later analysis, some 80 million unique TCR beta chains were counted across the 650 to 750 repertoires, and some 10 million of these chains were shared by at least two donors. Raw reads were error-corrected and collapsed into unique sequences with a nearest-neighbor algorithm that merged closely related sequences to remove PCR and sequencing errors. Alignment of CDR3 sequences to IMGT reference sequences was used to assign V, D and J gene segments. For a sequence to be retained, at least a six-nucleotide match to both a V gene segment and a J gene segment was required. A rearrangement was called productive if the CDR3 had no stop codons and remained in frame with V and J, and every other rearrangement was called non-productive. CDR3 was defined according to IMGT convention as the region running from the second conserved V-encoded cysteine to the conserved J-encoded phenylalanine. The earlier analysis of about 590 of the donors excluded sequences that lacked an unambiguous match to a single V gene segment. In an earlier analysis of almost 600 of the donors, a V segment was called functional when productive rearrangements were above 56.7%, and segregating when the standard deviation between donors exceeded 5%. A statistical classification framework was built for diagnosing cytomegalovirus status from the catalog of TCR beta chain sequences. V and J gene assignment, in a later analysis, came from comparing TCR nucleotide sequences with IMGT/GENE-DB human TR gene sequences. The TCRdist pipeline was used in a later analysis to assign CDR3 sequences and most-parsimonious VDJ recombination scenarios. In a later analysis, every TCR beta chain was defined by the combination of its CDR3 amino acid sequence and its V-gene family, and reads without a unique V-gene family were dropped. A later analysis removed 450 to 600 highly shared, low-generation-probability nucleotide sequences to deal with suspected cross-contamination and a sequencing artifact. For each public chain, a later analysis derived a clonal expansion index from normalized ranks of inferred template counts within each repertoire. A later analysis computed generation probabilities with a VDJ recombination model fitted to out-of-frame rearrangements, and checked the results against IGoR. In a later analysis, TCR-TCR, TCR-HLA and TCR-CMV co-occurrence was scored with hypergeometric tests, and a repertoire-size bias correction was applied to TCR pairs. A later analysis estimated false discovery rates by permuting HLA or CMV assignments 20 times. In a later analysis, co-occurring TCRs were grouped with DBSCAN, and TCRdist sequence similarity was added when clustering was performed within HLA-allele-positive subsets. Repertoires with fewer than 30,000 or more than 120,000 public chains were left out of co-occurrence clustering, as were roughly five repertoires with anomalous nucleotide sharing. The table comes from immuneACCESS by way of TCRdb, which keeps in-frame sequences with V and J called. Part of the clones is missing from these tables; in studies checked, under half for an unresolved V gene and the rest for unknown reasons. That table is the source of V, J and clone size, and D and trimming were worked out from the DNA. The sample table records about 120,000 clones; 63% of these occur just once. The ten largest clonotypes hold 8% to 10% of the sample.

This record belongs to a study of cytomegalovirus exposure and HLA in healthy donors (dated by TCRdb to 2017 to 2019). General notes on the study: An earlier analysis of roughly 500 of the donors reported approximately 280 Gb of sequence data and about 120 million unique TCR beta sequences obtained from roughly 170 million T cells. Approximately 310 gigabases of sequencing data and approximately 85 million unique TCR sequences were included in an early release covering several hundred HLA-typed donors. Using immunosequencing, the study profiled T cell repertoires from 666 subjects and related those repertoires to cytomegalovirus serostatus. Rather than drawing on any new phenotypic data, the later analysis identified candidate immune exposures from TCR beta sequences and the way those sequences occurred across donors. Of the roughly 400 genotyped donors, over 80% were placed in the genetic ancestry cluster associated with self-reported Caucasian donors. A handful of DR-DQ haplotypes were handled as single units for association and clustering because linkage in the cohort was strong. To study patterns of TCR occurrence, a later analysis re-analyzed previously published TCR beta repertoires from under 750 donors and added high-resolution HLA genotyping. All discovery cohort repertoires had been generated using a single sequencing platform. The number of typed donors differed by locus: about 620-630 for A, B, C, DRB1 and DQB1; 500 to 550 for DQA1; approximately 600 for DPA1; and roughly 470 for DPB1. Donor age, sex, ethnicity and CMV serostatus were compiled alongside the repertoire data. Among some 400 genotyped donors of the cohort, an average of about 240,000 unique TCR beta nucleotide sequences were sequenced per donor, around a sixth of them non-productive. In addition to the first cohort of 650 to 800 subjects, a separate validation cohort of 120 different subjects was used. A later genetic analysis used genome-wide SNP genotypes for 398 of the 666 donors, treating that subset as a discovery cohort. Class I and class II HLA loci were covered by the typing at four-digit resolution. To predict cytomegalovirus infection status, the study combined high-throughput TCR immunosequencing, statistical association of individual TCRs with disease status, and machine learning. The study aimed to test whether cataloging public T cell receptors could reveal signatures of past pathogen exposure. To decide whether each TCR beta V gene segment behaved as functional or pseudogenic, an earlier analysis of some 600 of the donors relied on high-throughput TCR beta sequencing. Broader findings and caveats from the paper: Presence/absence analyses assumed roughly uniform sequencing depth across donors, an assumption that may not hold. The earlier analysis of some 560 of the donors excluded approximately 17 rarely observed V segments, including chromosome 9 orphons, because counts were too low. A further reported finding was that TCR beta sequences accurately predicted the HLA-A and HLA-B alleles for most subjects in the first cohort. Some IMGT-functional V segments, including TRBV6-2 and TRBV6-3, could not be told apart with the 87-base-pair reads, so those segments were excluded. In vitro tests confirmed that a few of the cytomegalovirus-associated TCR beta chains recognize cytomegalovirus antigens. Correlated functional status among segregating V segments might be attributable to linkage disequilibrium, but an unknown experimental factor could not be ruled out. Compared with the roughly 670-donor mean, donors in an Asian-associated ancestry cluster had fewer N-insertions in productive TCRs, according to a later genetic analysis. In a later genetic analysis, a missense DCLRE1C variant was associated with V-gene and J-gene trimming of TCR beta chains, and the association was replicated in an independent cohort. In an earlier analysis of several hundred of the donors, most TCR beta V segments were observed in productive rearrangements about 87% or about 30% of the time, broadly matching IMGT annotations. Because HLA typing was unavailable for some donors at each locus, only the typed subset was used in association tests. Most CMV-associated TCR beta chains appeared to be HLA-restricted in a later analysis, and the HLA associations seemed to be driven largely by CMV exposure. The classifier was reported to diagnose cytomegalovirus status with high specificity and sensitivity in both the original cohort and the validation cohort. The cohort was sequenced for TCR beta chains only, and without alpha or paired-chain data the features that could be detected were limited. Compared with equally common non-associated chains, HLA-associated TCR beta chains in a later analysis were more clonally expanded and had lower generation probabilities. A later analysis reported that several top co-occurrence clusters appeared linked to parvovirus B19, influenza, CMV and Epstein-Barr virus. A cluster of highly shared sequence variants was judged likely to be a technical artifact of the sequencing pipeline. The study listed approximately 150 TCR beta chains as associated with cytomegalovirus. The only immune exposure information available for the cohort was CMV serostatus. In a later analysis, TCR association rates were found to vary across HLA loci, with the most associated TCRs seen for DRB1 alleles and the fewest for HLA-C alleles. At a false discovery rate of 0.05, a later analysis linked under 20,000 TCR beta sequences to specific HLA alleles. It was suggested by the authors that the approach could potentially be generalized to other disease states and immunological phenotypes. When HLA alleles, especially DR and DQ, strongly co-occurred, attributing TCR associations to individual alleles was difficult. Across donors, most TCR sequences were observed very rarely, whereas some public TCRs were present in many individuals.

Counted from cysteine to phenylalanine, this CDR3 has 12 amino acids. The DNA shown is the 36-base CDR3, in frame from base 1. The trim is 7 bases for V and 4 bases for J, with a gap of 13 bases between the germline ends. Reading the germline V gene gives CDR1 SQVTM and CDR2 ANQGSEA. In total, roughly 710 healthy bone marrow donors made up the cohort. All cohort members were sampled while nominally healthy, although unrecorded immune exposures were likely present. The donor tested CMV seropositive, placing the donor among the approximately 290 seropositive members of the cohort. Every donor gave a peripheral blood sample, and the peripheral blood mononuclear cells from that sample were used for TCR beta sequencing. The Qiagen DNeasy Blood Extraction Kit was used to extract genomic DNA from the blood cell samples.

The sequencing input was PBMCs. The origin of this receptor is a middle-aged man in good health and CMV-seropositive. The sequence joins TRBV29-1 to TRBJ1-1; the D gene is perhaps TRBD1, from 6 matching bases. The DNA sequence is TGCAGCGCAGAAACAGGGTTCACTGAAGCTTTCTTT. Its product reads: CSAETGFTEAFF.